Listed here are 21 T cell receptor beta chains from one sample, sequenced in a study of shared clonotypes between healthy human individuals. Sequenced by immunoSEQ multiplex PCR; TCRdb stores in-frame clones only, minus some. The sample carries 2,500,000 or so clones, roughly 92% recorded once. The sequenced material came from naive CD4+ T cells sorted from blood. Indicated subset: CD45RA+ positively selected. The receptor set was obtained from a man in his late teens or twenties in good health.

The chain combines TRBV5-5 with TRBJ1-3; D is unresolved. The CDR3 is 16 residues long. V was pared by 4 bases and J by 2 bases, with 16 bases between. Germline CDR1 SGHKS, CDR2 YYEKEE (reference sequence). CDR3 coding DNA: TGTGCCAGCAGCCCGGGCCTATTTAGGGCTGGAAACACCATATATTTT. This sequence encodes CASSPGLFRAGNTIYF. The whole variable domain, filled in from reference TRBV5-5 and TRBJ1-3, reads DAGVTQSPTHLIKTRGQQVTLRCSPISGHKSVSWYQQVLGQGPQFIFQYYEKEERGRGNFPDRFSARQFPNYSSELNVNALLLGDSALYLCASSPGLFRAGNTIYFGEGSWLTVV.

The J gene is TRBJ1-3, the V gene TRBV9; no clear D gene. CDR3 length: 14 amino acids. Between the trimmed V and J ends, which lost 3 bases and 0 bases, there was a span of 7 bases. CDR1 and CDR2 (germline): SGDLS, YYNGEE. The CDR3 sequence is CASSGQSSGNTIYF. CDR3 nucleotide sequence: TGTGCCAGCAGCGGGCAGAGCTCTGGAAACACCATATATTTT.

The chain carries TRBV7-8 and TRBJ1-3; possibly TRBD1 for D (5 bases). Germline assignment: CDR1 SGHVS and CDR2 FQNEAQ. V was pared by 10 bases and J by 0 bases, with 13 bases between. The CDR3 is 14 residues long. The CDR3 here is CATRTTGSGNTIYF. Written as DNA, the CDR3 is TGTGCCACGAGGACAACCGGCTCTGGAAACACCATATATTTT.

This rearrangement joins TRBV6-1 to TRBJ2-5, with D maybe TRBD2 (6 bases). Trimming removed 5 bases from V and 5 bases from J, with 15 bases in between. The CDR3 is made up of 14 amino acids. The V gene's germline CDR1 is MNHNS and CDR2 SASEGT. The CDR3 DNA follows: TGTGCCAGCAGTTTTAGAGAGGGAGGTGAGACCCAGTACTTC. It specifies CASSFREGGETQYF.

This clone showed up just once. Other DNA sequences in the same sample also yield this CDR3. The chain uses TRBV5-6 and TRBJ2-7; D not resolved. The CDR3 has 11 residues. Deletions cut 1 base from V and 5 bases from J, with 4 bases between. Germline CDR1 SGHDT, CDR2 YYEEEE. CDR3 coding DNA: TGTGCCAGCAGCTTGCGAAACGAGCAGTACTTC. Translation gives CASSLRNEQYF.

This clone occurred once. This chain uses TRBV19 with TRBJ1-2; D is undetermined. Germline V lookup: CDR1 LNHDA, CDR2 SQIVND (reference sequence). V was cut by 3 bases and J by 2 bases, with 19 bases left in between. This CDR3 has 17 residues. The CDR3 here is CASSMGFEPRVNYGYTF. Here the CDR3 DNA reads TGTGCCAGTAGTATGGGGTTCGAGCCAAGGGTGAACTATGGCTACACCTTC.

V is TRBV10-3 and J is TRBJ2-7; D unclear. From germline, CDR1 is ENHRY and CDR2 SYGVKD. Trimming shortened V by 0 bases and J by 1 base, and 10 bases separated the two germline ends. The CDR3 has 15 residues. CDR3 bases: TGTGCCATCAGTGAGTCGTCGTCGGATTCCTACGAGCAGTACTTC. Translated: CAISESSSDSYEQYF.

The chain recombines TRBV25-1 with TRBJ1-4; TRBD1 matches 11 bases. Germline trimming cut 0 bases from V and 8 bases from J; bases unmatched to any gene: 5. Per germline, CDR1 MGHDK and CDR2 SYGVNS. The CDR3 runs 16 residues. The CDR3 loop reads CASSEYGTGGREKLFF. Written as DNA, the CDR3 is TGTGCCAGCAGTGAATACGGGACAGGGGGTAGAGAAAAACTGTTTTTT. The complete variable domain, with remaining parts taken from reference TRBV25-1 and TRBJ1-4, reads EADIYQTPRYLVIGTGKKITLECSQTMGHDKMYWYQQDPGMELHLIHYSYGVNSTEKGDLSSESTVSRIRTEHFPLTLESARPSHTSQYLCASSEYGTGGREKLFFGSGTQLSVL.

The chain uses TRBV5-8 and TRBJ1-6; 7 bases align to TRBD1. The trim removed 3 bases at V and 7 bases at J, leaving 7 bases unmatched. In germline, CDR1 is SGHTS, CDR2 YDEGEE. This CDR3 has 15 amino acids. CDR3 sequence: CASSSSDRANSPLHF. The CDR3 DNA reads TGTGCCAGCAGCTCTTCCGACAGGGCCAATTCACCCCTCCACTTT.

The chain is built from TRBV29-1 and TRBJ2-1; D ambiguous. V was pared by 1 base and J by 9 bases, with 13 bases between. This CDR3 is 13 amino acids long. The V gene's germline CDR1 is SQVTM and CDR2 ANQGSEA. CDR3 sequence: CSVEVQWVGEQFF. The CDR3 DNA sequence: TGCAGCGTTGAAGTACAATGGGTAGGTGAGCAGTTCTTC.

This chain uses TRBV18 with TRBJ2-7; 10 bases are a match to TRBD2. The junction had 13 bases not matched to a gene; V was cut back by 3 bases and J by 8 bases. Germline-derived CDR1 and CDR2 are KGHSH and LQKENI. This CDR3 spans 16 amino acids. The chain's CDR3 is CASSPPSGTSVFQQYF. CDR3 coding DNA: TGTGCCAGCTCACCCCCCTCCGGGACTAGCGTGTTCCAGCAGTACTTC. The complete variable domain, with remaining parts taken from reference TRBV18 and TRBJ2-7, reads NAGVMQNPRHLVRRRGQEARLRCSPMKGHSHVYWYRQLPEEGLKFMVYLQKENIIDESGMPKERFSAEFPKEGPSILRIQQVVRGDSAAYFCASSPPSGTSVFQQYFGPGTRLTVT.

The V and J genes are TRBV7-9 and TRBJ2-2; D is perhaps TRBD1 (6 bases). V lost 7 bases and J lost 3, with 18 bases in between. This CDR3 contains 16 residues. Germline V gene lookup returns CDR1 SEHNR and CDR2 FQNEAQ (reference sequence). In nucleotides, the CDR3 is TGTGCCAGCAAAACTTCAGGGGCTAGCCACACCGGGGAGCTGTTTTTT. Amino acids: CASKTSGASHTGELFF.

This clone was recorded once. The chain has TRBV6-5 and TRBJ2-4, with 8 bases fitting TRBD1. The V gene end was trimmed by 6 bases and the J gene end by 7 bases; junction bases not matched to a gene: 5. Germline CDR1 MNHEY, CDR2 SVGAGI. CDR3 size: 13 residues. The chain's CDR3 is CASRQGAQNIQYF. CDR3 DNA: TGTGCCAGCAGGCAGGGGGCACAGAACATTCAGTACTTC.

V usage is TRBV19 and J usage is TRBJ1-6; D unresolved. The germline V and J ends were trimmed by 5 bases and 10 bases, with 18 bases remaining between them. Germline loops: CDR1 LNHDA, CDR2 SQIVND (reference sequence). This CDR3 contains 15 residues. CDR3 amino acids: CASSERAAFRSPLHF. Here the CDR3 DNA reads TGTGCCAGTAGTGAAAGGGCAGCCTTTCGCTCACCCCTCCACTTT.

Concerning this clone: Mismatch with germline at one junction end may stem from a read error. The CDR3 DNA sequence: TGTGCTAGCAGTTCGACTAGCGGAGAGACCCAGTACTTC. Encoded protein: CASSSTSGETQYF. V and J are TRBV7-7 and TRBJ2-5; 9 nucleotides agree with TRBD2. This CDR3 spans 13 amino acids. The germline V gene encodes CDR1 SSHAT and CDR2 FNYEAQ (reference sequence).

The J gene is TRBJ2-5, the V gene TRBV30; the match to TRBD1 covers 11 bases. The CDR3 runs 13 residues. Germline V gene data show CDR1 as GTSNPN and CDR2 as SVGIG (reference sequence). The J segment lost 4 bases and the V segment lost 5 bases, leaving 3 bases of the junction unmatched. CDR3 in amino acids: CAWVGQGGETQYF. CDR3 nucleotide sequence: TGTGCCTGGGTGGGACAGGGGGGAGAGACCCAGTACTTC.

The CDR3 loop reads CASSPKGTGVVQNEQFF. DNA of the CDR3: TGTGCCAGCAGCCCCAAGGGGACAGGCGTGGTTCAGAATGAGCAGTTCTTC. The genes are TRBV7-3 and TRBJ2-1; 8 bases match TRBD1. The CDR3 length is 17 residues. The germline V gene encodes CDR1 SGHTA and CDR2 FQGTGA. V shed 5 bases, J shed 7 bases, and the junction held 16 bases outside the gene matches.

Of note for this clone: Other DNA sequences of this sample code for an identical CDR3. The V gene is TRBV7-2, the J gene TRBJ2-7; tentatively, D is TRBD1 or TRBD2 (6 bases each). This CDR3 is built from 15 residues. Germline-derived CDR1 and CDR2 are SGHTA and FQGNSA. Between the trimmed V and J ends, which lost 1 base and 3 bases, there was a span of 13 bases. CDR3 coding DNA: TGTGCCAGCAGCTTAGAGGGGGGCCTTGGCTACGAGCAGTACTTC. Amino acids: CASSLEGGLGYEQYF.

The CDR3 nucleotides read TGTGCCAGCAGACCAAGTACAGGGACGGGAGAGACCCAGTACTTC. Residues: CASRPSTGTGETQYF. This sequence joins TRBV6-1 and TRBJ2-5; D is perhaps TRBD1 (6 bases). CDR1 and CDR2 (germline): MNHNS, SASEGT. The CDR3 consists of 15 residues. V dropped 6 bases and J dropped 4 bases, with 18 bases sitting between them.

V and J are TRBV5-1 and TRBJ2-7; maybe TRBD2 (7 bases). V was pared by 1 base and J by 3 bases, with 17 bases between. The CDR3 is 16 amino acids. In germline, CDR1 is SGHRS, CDR2 YFSETQ. CDR3 residues: CASSLSGGGLYYEQYF. For the CDR3, the DNA is TGCGCCAGCAGCTTGTCGGGGGGCGGGCTGTACTACGAGCAGTACTTC.

This rearrangement joins TRBV4-3 to TRBJ2-3, with D tentatively TRBD2 (7 bases). Germline V gene lookup returns CDR1 LGHNA and CDR2 YSLEER. V shed 1 base and J shed 1 base, with 12 bases lying between them. The CDR3 is made up of 16 amino acids. The CDR3 region has the DNA TGCGCCAGCAGCCAAGGGGGGGGACAACGCACAGATACGCAGTATTTT. Protein sequence: CASSQGGGQRTDTQYF.